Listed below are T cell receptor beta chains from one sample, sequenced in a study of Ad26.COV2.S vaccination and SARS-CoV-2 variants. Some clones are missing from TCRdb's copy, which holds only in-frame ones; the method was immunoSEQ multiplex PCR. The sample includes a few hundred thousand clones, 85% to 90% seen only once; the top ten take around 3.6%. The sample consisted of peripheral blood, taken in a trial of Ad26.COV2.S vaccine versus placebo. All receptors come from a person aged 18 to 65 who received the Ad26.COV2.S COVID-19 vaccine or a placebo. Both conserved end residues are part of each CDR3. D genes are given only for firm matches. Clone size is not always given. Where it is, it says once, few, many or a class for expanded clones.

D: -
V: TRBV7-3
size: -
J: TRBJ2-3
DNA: TGTGCCAGCAGCCAATCAGGGCCAGATACGCAGTATTTT
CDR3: CASSQSGPDTQYF

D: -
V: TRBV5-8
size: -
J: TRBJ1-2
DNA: TGTGCCAGCAGCTTAGATACACGCGTCTATGGCTACACCTTC
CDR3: CASSLDTRVYGYTF

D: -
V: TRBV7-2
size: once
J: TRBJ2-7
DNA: TGTGCCAGCAGCGCCATCCCTGACGGGTCCTACGAGCAGTACTTC
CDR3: CASSAIPDGSYEQYF

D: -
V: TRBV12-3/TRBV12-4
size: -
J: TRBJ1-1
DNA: TGTGCCAGCAGTTTAGACAGCCTTGAAGCTTTCTTT
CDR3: CASSLDSLEAFF

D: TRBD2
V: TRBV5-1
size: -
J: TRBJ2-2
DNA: TGCGCCAGCAGCATGTGGACTAGCGGAAACACCGGGGAGCTGTTTTTT
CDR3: CASSMWTSGNTGELFF

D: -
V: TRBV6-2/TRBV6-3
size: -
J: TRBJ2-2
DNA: TGTGCCAGCAGTTACTCACCGGTGGGCTCCTCGAACACCGGGGAGCTGTTTTTT
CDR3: CASSYSPVGSSNTGELFF

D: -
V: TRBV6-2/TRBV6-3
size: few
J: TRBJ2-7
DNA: TGTGCCAGCAGTTCCCGGCGGGGACGAGGCTACGAGCAGTACTTC
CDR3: CASSSRRGRGYEQYF

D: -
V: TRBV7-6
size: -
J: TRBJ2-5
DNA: TGTGCCAGCAGCTTGTGGGTTCTGGGCAAGGGACAAGAGACCCAGTACTTC
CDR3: CASSLWVLGKGQETQYF

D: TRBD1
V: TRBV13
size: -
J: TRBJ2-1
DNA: TGTGCCAGCAGCTTAATTCGAGGACAGGGAGCTTTCGTAAGCTCCTACAATGAGCAGTTCTTC
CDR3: CASSLIRGQGAFVSSYNEQFF

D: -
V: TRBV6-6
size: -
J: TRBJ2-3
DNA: TGTGCCAGCAGTTTTCAGAACACAGATACGCAGTATTTT
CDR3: CASSFQNTDTQYF